Sequencing of this T cell receptor (beta chain) was carried out in a study of control samples from healthy donors and cancer patients. Repertoires were generated with immunoSEQ multiplex PCR, while TCRdb's copy carries only in-frame clones and drops some. Here the sample spans tens of thousands of clones, approximately 96% being singletons. Sequencing used blood. The TCR sequence derives from a woman younger than 45 in good health.

CDR3 residues: CASSVAPEGEAFF. CDR3 DNA: TGTGCCAGCAGCGTAGCCCCAGAGGGGGAAGCTTTCTTT. This sequence joins TRBV9 and TRBJ1-1; a weak D match, TRBD1 (5 bases). The V gene's germline CDR1 is SGDLS and CDR2 YYNGEE. The V and J ends lost 0 bases and 8 bases respectively, with 11 bases between them. The CDR3 has 13 residues. The complete variable domain, with remaining parts taken from reference TRBV9 and TRBJ1-1, reads DSGVTQTPKHLITATGQRVTLRCSPRSGDLSVYWYQQSLDQGLQFLIQYYNGEERAKGNILERFSAQQFPDLHSELNLSSLELGDSALYFCASSVAPEGEAFFGQGTRLTVV.